The source of this T cell receptor (beta chain) is a study of Ad26.COV2.S vaccination and SARS-CoV-2 variants (TCRdb year 2021). For context, the study as a whole: Vaccine-arm donors came from COV1001, a multicentre, randomized, double-blind, placebo-controlled phase I-IIa trial of Ad26.COV2.S in healthy adults. TCRbeta repertoire sequencing served as the tool for gauging how specific and how broad the SARS-CoV-2-reactive T cell receptors were following Ad26.COV2.S vaccination. Blinding of investigators to trial group allocation was maintained during experiments and outcome assessment. Ad26.COV2.S was administered intramuscularly at 5 x 10^10 or 1 x 10^11 viral particles, either as a single shot or as two shots given 56 days apart. Trial participants were randomized into five groups of five: low-dose or high-dose Ad26.COV2.S given once or twice, or placebo on both occasions. A total of some 30 samples were included in the TCR-sequenced set, comprising roughly 19 Ad26.COV2.S vaccine recipients, 5 placebo recipients and 8 SARS-CoV-2 convalescent individuals. Here is what the overall study found, with its caveats: The study lacked the statistical power to compare responses across vaccine doses or regimens. Non-spike TCR breadth was comparable between vaccine and placebo recipients, consistent with the vaccine containing only spike. After vaccination, substantial breadth of spike-specific CD8+ and CD4+ T cell responses was reported. Ad26.COV2.S recipients had higher spike-specific TCR breadth than placebo recipients (P = 0.0014). It was noted by the authors that total T cell responses may have been underestimated by the TCR breadth and depth analyses.

TCRbeta CDR3 regions were sequenced with the immunoSEQ Assay. After extraction, genomic DNA underwent amplification by bias-controlled multiplex PCR, followed by high-throughput sequencing. Regarding the original processing steps: To quantify the absolute abundance of every unique TCRbeta CDR3 region, sequences were collapsed and filtered. T cell fraction was estimated by normalizing TCRbeta template counts to usable DNA, with usable DNA measured through amplification of reference genes found in all nucleated cells. Repertoire TCRs were annotated as SARS-CoV-2-specific by exact matching of V gene, CDR3 amino acid sequence and J gene to a known reactive TCR set. MIRA supplied the reference SARS-CoV-2 TCR set, which was filtered for enrichment in COVID-19-positive ImmuneCODE repertoires so that public or cross-reactive TCRs were removed. Based on the MIRA antigens, annotated TCRs were further analysed at the level of specific ORF or position within ORF. Breadth was defined as the number of annotated unique rearrangements divided by the total number of unique productive rearrangements, and depth was defined as the summed frequency of the annotated unique rearrangements. Two-sided Wilcoxon rank-sum tests were applied when comparing TCR breadth between groups. TCRdb mirrors the immuneACCESS table, restricted to in-frame sequences. Some clones are absent from its copies; in checked studies, under half trace to an unresolved V gene, and the reason for the others is unknown. V, J and clone size are those of that table, while D and trimming were read from the DNA. A total of about 400,000 clones appear in this sample, approximately 90% of them only once. The top ten constitute about 1.6% of the sample.

V is cut by 2 bases and J by 7 bases, and the space between the germline ends is 15 bases. Per the germline V gene, SNHLY is the CDR1 and FYNNEI is the CDR2. Measured from the cysteine to the phenylalanine, the CDR3 is 15 residues long. Here the CDR3 DNA is all that survives: 45 bases in frame from base 1. The label giving this sample's treatment or condition can be read as: about 20 received Ad26.COV2.S at low or high dose, single or two shots; several received placebo; per-sample allocation not given. Repertoires of vaccine and placebo recipients were sequenced from samples collected on day 63 after the first injection. Cohort 1b enrolled 25 adults aged 18-55 years at a single site in Boston, USA, between 29 July and 7 August 2020. Ad26.COV2.S was a replication-incompetent adenovirus type 26 vector that expressed a prefusion-stabilized SARS-CoV-2 spike protein derived from the original Wuhan strain.

With respect to this clone: No antigen is known for it. No per-base quality is available; no much larger clone lies one base away.

This TCR derives from a person aged 18-60 years who received the Ad26.COV2.S COVID-19 vaccine or a placebo. Material: peripheral blood, obtained in a trial of Ad26.COV2.S vaccine versus placebo. This chain is built from TRBV2 and TRBJ1-5, and possibly TRBD1, on 5 matching bases. CDR3 reads: CASSETWGIGQPQHF. The sequenced DNA: TGTGCCAGCAGTGAAACTTGGGGGATCGGACAGCCCCAGCATTTT.